The 17 T cell receptor beta chains listed next were all sequenced from one sample in a study of CD8+CD57+ T cells in acquired aplastic anemia. Flow cytometry had shown expanded CD8+CD57+ cells in the patients chosen for sequencing. Genomic DNA, the template, was used for profiling of the TCR beta VDJ and CDR3. TCRdb reprocessed the reads via MiXCR and lists one record per CDR3 protein. The sample shows about 180,000 distinct CDR3 sequences, about half of them seen only once. Sample: sorted CD4+, CD8+, or CD8+CD57+ T cells (not recorded which) from PBMCs. These receptors came from a human donor with aplastic anemia.

With respect to this clonotype: The junction does not match germline at one end; this may be a read error. The rearrangement joins TRBV12-3 or TRBV12-4 to TRBJ2-2, with 8 bases matching TRBD1. The CDR3 is 18 residues long. The CDR3 DNA reads as TGTGCCAGCAGTTTTTACGGACAGGGATCATCGAACACCGGGGAGCCGTTTTTT. It specifies CASSFYGQGSSNTGEPFF.

This clonotype was recorded many times. V usage is TRBV5-5 and J usage is TRBJ2-7; D remains ambiguous. The CDR3 runs to 15 residues. Trimming took 2 bases from V and 0 from J, leaving 12 bases between them. Germline assignment: CDR1 SGHKS and CDR2 YYEKEE (reference sequence). CDR3 amino acids: CASSFAGTSSYEQYF. The DNA of the CDR3 is TGTGCCAGCAGCTTCGCCGGTACGAGCTCCTACGAGCAGTACTTC.

J is TRBJ2-3 and V is TRBV29-1; D gene unclear. Between the trimmed V and J ends, which lost 7 bases and 5 bases, there was a span of 16 bases. The CDR3 covers 13 residues. The germline CDR1 and CDR2 sequences are SQVTM and ANQGSEA. The CDR3 nucleotides are TGCAGCGCTGATGGTGGGTCTCAAGATACGCAGTATTTT. Translated: CSADGGSQDTQYF.

The chain combines TRBV10-3 with TRBJ1-2; D remains unclear. Germline lookup yields CDR1 ENHRY and CDR2 SYGVKD. Between the trimmed V and J ends, which lost 0 bases and 10 bases, there was a span of 18 bases. CDR3 size: 15 residues. Written as DNA, the CDR3 is TGTGCCATCAGTGAGTCGACCAGTCTAACGTGGGACTACACCTTC. This encodes CAISESTSLTWDYTF.

The V call is TRBV7-8, the J call TRBJ1-2; TRBD1 is a possible D gene (5 bases). V lost 4 bases and J lost 4, with 19 bases in between. There are 16 residues in the CDR3. From germline, CDR1 is SGHVS and CDR2 FQNEAQ. The CDR3 nucleotides are TGTGCCAGCAGCTCCCTCGGGTTGGACAAAGGCTATGGCTACACCTTC. As protein: CASSSLGLDKGYGYTF.

The chain joins TRBV2 to TRBJ1-1, with unresolved D. V dropped 8 bases and J dropped 8 bases, with 12 bases sitting between them. Germline V gene sequence: CDR1 SNHLY, CDR2 FYNNEI. This CDR3 is built from 11 residues. The CDR3 reads CASQLDGEAFF. The CDR3 DNA follows: TGTGCCAGCCAACTCGACGGGGAAGCTTTCTTT. The variable domain in full, with the rest retrieved from reference TRBV2 and TRBJ1-1, is EPEVTQTPSHQVTQMGQEVILRCVPISNHLYFYWYRQILGQKVEFLVSFYNNEISEKSEIFDDQFSVERPDGSNFTLKIRSTKLEDSAMYFCASQLDGEAFFGQGTRLTVV.

This rearrangement joins TRBV24-1 to TRBJ1-5; possibly TRBD1 for D (5 bases). Germline V gene lookup returns CDR1 KGHDR and CDR2 SFDVKD. Trimming pared 9 bases from V and 1 base from J, leaving 21 bases between. CDR3 size: 17 residues. CDR3 DNA sequence: TGTGCCACCCCCGGGTTGGTGGAGGGGACGAGCAATCAGCCCCAGCATTTT. It yields the protein CATPGLVEGTSNQPQHF.

This clonotype was seen at least ten times. The chain recombines TRBV10-2 with TRBJ2-7; 9 bases are shared with TRBD1. The CDR3 runs to 15 residues. Trimming at V came to 4 bases and at J to 2 bases, leaving 6 bases not matched to a gene. Looked up from germline, CDR1 is WSHSY and CDR2 is SAAADI. The CDR3 DNA sequence: TGCGCCAGCAGTGCGGTCACAGGGGGCCCCTACGAGCAGTACTTC. This codes for CASSAVTGGPYEQYF.

This clonotype was observed at least ten times. CDR3 nucleotides: TGTGCCAGCAGCTCGGGGCGTAGCACTGAAGCTTTCTTT. Translation: CASSSGRSTEAFF. V and J are TRBV7-6 and TRBJ1-1; possibly TRBD1 for D (5 bases). CDR3 length: 13 residues. The germline V gene encodes CDR1 SGHVS and CDR2 FNYEAQ. Trimming removed 4 bases at V and 4 bases at J, with 10 bases between.

This clonotype has just one count. The chain uses TRBV20-1 and TRBJ2-7; possible D gene TRBD2, 7 bases. Germline CDR1 reads DFQATT; CDR2 reads SNEGSKA (reference sequence). V lost 5 bases to trimming and J lost 2 bases, with 19 bases between them. The CDR3 covers 15 residues. CDR3 sequence (DNA): TGCAGTGCTGCTATGGGGCGGGGGCCCACCTACGAGCAGTACTTC. The encoded protein is CSAAMGRGPTYEQYF.

Ten or more counts support this clonotype. This CDR3 reads CSARGGWDSRLFF. CDR3 DNA sequence: TGCAGTGCTAGGGGGGGATGGGATTCAAGACTGTTTTTT. The rearrangement uses TRBV20-1 and TRBJ1-4; perhaps TRBD1 as D (5 bases). Germline V gene data show CDR1 as DFQATT and CDR2 as SNEGSKA (reference sequence). Trimming cost V 3 bases and J 13 bases, with 18 bases left between them. CDR3 length: 13 amino acids.

This chain connects TRBV7-6 to TRBJ2-5; 14 nucleotides agree with TRBD2. CDR1 is SGHVS and CDR2 is FNYEAQ in the germline V gene. This CDR3 has 17 amino acids. Trimming cost V 4 bases and J 4 bases; bases outside gene matches: 8. CDR3 loop: CASSSRTSGRIVETQYF. As DNA, the CDR3 is TGTGCCAGCAGCTCTCGGACTAGCGGGAGGATAGTAGAGACCCAGTACTTC. Drawing the rest from reference TRBV7-6 and TRBJ2-5, the complete variable domain is GAGVSQSPRYKVTKRGQDVALRCDPISGHVSLYWYRQALGQGPEFLTYFNYEAQQDKSGLPNDRFSAERPEGSISTLTIQRTEQRDSAMYRCASSSRTSGRIVETQYFGPGTRLLVL.

The sample holds many counts of this clonotype. The chain links TRBV20-1 to TRBJ2-6, with 9 bases that match TRBD1. This CDR3 is built from 18 residues. Trimming took 1 base from V and 4 from J; bases not matched to a gene: 11. Germline CDR1 DFQATT, CDR2 SNEGSKA (reference sequence). The CDR3 region is CSARAPGQGTPGANVLTF. The CDR3 DNA sequence: TGCAGTGCTAGAGCGCCGGGACAGGGTACGCCGGGGGCCAACGTCCTGACTTTC.

This clonotype has at least ten counts. V and J are TRBV19 and TRBJ2-1; perhaps TRBD1 as D (5 bases). The V and J ends lost 3 bases and 0 bases respectively, with 12 bases between them. The length of the CDR3 is 16 residues. CDR1 and CDR2 (germline): LNHDA, SQIVND (reference sequence). The CDR3 loop is CASSILGQSSYNEQFF. The CDR3 bases are TGTGCCAGTAGTATTCTGGGGCAGAGCTCCTACAATGAGCAGTTCTTC.

This chain connects TRBV2 to TRBJ1-2; D not resolved. Deletions cut 10 bases from V and 3 bases from J, with 6 bases between. This CDR3 is built from 10 residues. The germline V gene encodes CDR1 SNHLY and CDR2 FYNNEI. The DNA for the CDR3 is TGTGCCACCCTTGACTATGGCTACACCTTC. Translation: CATLDYGYTF.

This clonotype came up many times. The chain has TRBV5-1 and TRBJ1-4; tentatively, D is TRBD1 (5 bases). V was pared by 4 bases and J by 8 bases, with 18 bases between. This CDR3 is 15 amino acids long. Per the germline V gene, CDR1 is SGHRS and CDR2 is YFSETQ. The CDR3 coding sequence is TGCGCCAGCAGCGCCTGGGGGGGGGAAGGCGAAAAACTGTTTTTT. Translation gives CASSAWGGEGEKLFF.

This sequence joins TRBV7-6 and TRBJ1-3; D not resolved. Germline assignment: CDR1 SGHVS and CDR2 FNYEAQ. Trimming removed 0 bases at V and 1 base at J, with 4 bases between. CDR3 size: 14 residues. The CDR3, as DNA: TGTGCCAGCAGCTTAGCCAGGTCTGGAAACACCATATATTTT. Translating it yields CASSLARSGNTIYF. Looking up the rest from reference TRBV7-6 and TRBJ1-3 gives the full variable domain: GAGVSQSPRYKVTKRGQDVALRCDPISGHVSLYWYRQALGQGPEFLTYFNYEAQQDKSGLPNDRFSAERPEGSISTLTIQRTEQRDSAMYRCASSLARSGNTIYFGEGSWLTVV.